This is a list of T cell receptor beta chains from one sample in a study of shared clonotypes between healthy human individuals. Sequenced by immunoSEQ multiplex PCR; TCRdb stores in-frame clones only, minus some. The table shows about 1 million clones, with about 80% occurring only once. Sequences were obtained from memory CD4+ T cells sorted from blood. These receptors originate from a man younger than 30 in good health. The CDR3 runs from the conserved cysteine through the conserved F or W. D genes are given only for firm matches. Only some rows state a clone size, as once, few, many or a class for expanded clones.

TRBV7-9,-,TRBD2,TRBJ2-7,CASSQGLAGGSVSYEQYF,TGTGCCAGCAGCCAGGGACTAGCGGGAGGTTCTGTCTCCTACGAGCAGTACTTC
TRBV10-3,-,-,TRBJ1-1,CAISAGGEAFF,TGTGCCATCAGCGCGGGAGGGGAAGCTTTCTTT
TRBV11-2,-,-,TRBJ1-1,CASSFSRRPGEAFF,TGTGCCAGCAGCTTCTCGCGCCGCCCAGGTGAAGCTTTCTTT
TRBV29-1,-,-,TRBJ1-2,CSVDGESNYGYTF,TGCAGCGTTGATGGCGAGTCTAACTATGGCTACACCTTC
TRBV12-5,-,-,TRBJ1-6,CASAWRANSPLHF,TGTGCTAGTGCTTGGAGGGCAAATTCACCCCTCCACTTT
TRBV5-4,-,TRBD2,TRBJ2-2,CASSPGLALNTGELFF,TGTGCCAGCAGCCCCGGACTAGCGCTAAACACCGGGGAGCTGTTTTTT
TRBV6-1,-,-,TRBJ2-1,CASSVGHPNEQFF,TGTGCCAGCAGTGTCGGACATCCCAATGAGCAGTTCTTC
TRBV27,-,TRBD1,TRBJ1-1,CASSLILGQGKPNTEAFF,TGTGCCAGCAGCTTAATATTAGGACAGGGGAAGCCGAACACTGAAGCTTTCTTT
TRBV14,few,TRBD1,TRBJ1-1,CASSQVGGAAEAFF,TGTGCCAGCAGCCAAGTAGGGGGCGCCGCTGAAGCTTTCTTT
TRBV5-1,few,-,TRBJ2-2,CASSSGLSTGELFF,TGCGCCAGCAGCTCGGGACTGTCGACCGGGGAGCTGTTTTTT
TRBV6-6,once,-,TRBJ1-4,CASSYRVWEKLFF,TGTGCCAGCAGTTACAGGGTTTGGGAAAAACTGTTTTTT
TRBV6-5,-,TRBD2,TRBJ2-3,CASSLAGGPNTQYF,TGTGCCAGCAGTCTAGCGGGGGGGCCAAATACGCAGTATTTT
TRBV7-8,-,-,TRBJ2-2,CASSLQGFGTGELFF,TGTGCCAGCAGCCTACAAGGGTTCGGCACCGGGGAGCTGTTTTTT
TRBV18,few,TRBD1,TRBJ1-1,CASSAGQGGTEAFF,TGTGCCAGCTCAGCGGGACAGGGAGGCACTGAAGCTTTCTTT
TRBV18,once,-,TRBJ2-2,CASSPSGPGELFF,TGTGCCAGCTCACCGAGCGGCCCCGGGGAGCTGTTTTTT
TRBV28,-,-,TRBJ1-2,CASSRRGVPSMGYTF,TGTGCCAGCAGTAGGAGGGGAGTTCCCTCTATGGGCTACACCTTC
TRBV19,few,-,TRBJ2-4,CASSPLLGAIAKNIQYF,TGTGCCAGTAGTCCCCTCTTAGGGGCAATAGCCAAAAACATTCAGTACTTC
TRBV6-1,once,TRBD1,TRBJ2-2,CASRQGGDTGELFF,TGTGCCAGTAGACAGGGGGGGGACACCGGGGAGCTGTTTTTT
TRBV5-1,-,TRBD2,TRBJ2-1,CASSRTSGGTYNEQFF,TGCGCCAGCAGCCGGACTAGCGGGGGGACCTACAATGAGCAGTTCTTC
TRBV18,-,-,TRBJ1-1,CASSPSLQGRNTEAFF,TGTGCCAGCTCACCTTCTTTACAGGGCCGGAACACTGAAGCTTTCTTT
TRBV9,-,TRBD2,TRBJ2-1,CASSPRTSGGDNEQFF,TGTGCCAGCAGCCCCCGGACTAGCGGGGGGGACAATGAGCAGTTCTTC
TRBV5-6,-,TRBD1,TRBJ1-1,CASSPGGAGEAFF,TGTGCCAGCAGCCCAGGGGGCGCTGGGGAAGCTTTCTTT
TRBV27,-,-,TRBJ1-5,CASSTIDSPNQPQHF,TGTGCCAGCAGTACGATAGACAGTCCCAATCAGCCCCAGCATTTT
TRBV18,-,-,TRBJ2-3,CASSRFSTDTQYF,TGTGCCAGCTCACGCTTCAGCACAGATACGCAGTATTTT
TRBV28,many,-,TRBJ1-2,CASSLFHYGYTF,TGTGCCAGCAGTTTATTCCACTATGGCTACACCTTC
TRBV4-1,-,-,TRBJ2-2,CASSQGARGTGELFF,TGCGCCAGCAGCCAAGGGGCCCGGGGGACCGGGGAGCTGTTTTTT
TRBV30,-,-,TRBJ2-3,CAWSPVGGPDTQYF,TGTGCCTGGAGTCCTGTAGGGGGTCCAGATACGCAGTATTTT
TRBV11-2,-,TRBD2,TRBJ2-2,CASSLQRGDTGELFF,TGTGCCAGCAGCCTACAGCGGGGGGACACCGGGGAGCTGTTTTTT
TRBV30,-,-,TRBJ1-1,CASSQESNTEAFF,TGTGCCTCCAGTCAAGAGTCGAACACTGAAGCTTTCTTT
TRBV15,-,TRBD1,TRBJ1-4,CATSRGQLNEKLFF,TGTGCCACCAGCAGGGGACAGCTTAATGAAAAACTGTTTTTT
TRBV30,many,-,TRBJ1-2,CAWSVERAYGYTF,TGTGCCTGGAGTGTGGAGAGGGCGTATGGCTACACCTTC
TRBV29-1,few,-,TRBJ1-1,CSAERDPGDTEAFF,TGCAGCGCTGAACGGGACCCCGGCGACACTGAAGCTTTCTTT
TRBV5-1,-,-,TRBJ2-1,CASSLEISNEQFF,TGCGCCAGCAGCTTGGAAATATCCAATGAGCAGTTCTTC
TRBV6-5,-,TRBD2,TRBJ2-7,CASSLGTSGIYEQYF,TGTGCCAGCAGCCTAGGGACTAGCGGGATCTACGAGCAGTACTTC
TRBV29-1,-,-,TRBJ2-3,CSVLGGDTQYF,TGCAGCGTCTTAGGGGGGGATACGCAGTATTTT
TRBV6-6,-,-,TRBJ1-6,CASSYSGNSPLHF,TGTGCCAGCAGTTACTCTGGTAATTCACCCCTCCACTTT
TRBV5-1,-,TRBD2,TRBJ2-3,CASSLLAGVGTDTQYF,TGCGCCAGCAGCCTTTTAGCGGGGGTGGGCACAGATACGCAGTATTTT
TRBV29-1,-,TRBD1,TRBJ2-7,CSVRTGRYEQYF,TGCAGCGTTCGGACAGGGCGATACGAGCAGTACTTC
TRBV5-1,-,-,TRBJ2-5,CASSLQIFGETQYF,TGCGCCAGCAGCTTACAGATTTTTGGAGAGACCCAGTACTTC
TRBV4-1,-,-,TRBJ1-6,CASSPLGMDRESPLHF,TGCGCCAGCAGCCCGCTAGGTATGGACCGGGAATCACCCCTCCACTTT
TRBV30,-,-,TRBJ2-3,CARVEGQDTQYF,TGTGCTCGGGTGGAGGGCCAGGATACGCAGTATTTT
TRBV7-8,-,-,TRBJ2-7,CASSPRLAYEQYF,TGTGCCAGCAGCCCCAGACTAGCCTACGAGCAGTACTTC
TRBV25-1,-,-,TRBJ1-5,CASSYSNQPQHF,TGTGCCAGTAGCTATAGCAATCAGCCCCAGCATTTT
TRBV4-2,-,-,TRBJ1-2,CASSQDLREGYTF,TGTGCCAGCAGCCAAGATCTAAGGGAAGGCTACACCTTC
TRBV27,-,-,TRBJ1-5,CASSPLGGAGNQPQHF,TGTGCCAGCAGTCCACTTGGGGGCGCCGGCAATCAGCCCCAGCATTTT
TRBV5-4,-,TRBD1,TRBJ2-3,CASLTGQGITDTQYF,TGTGCCAGCCTAACCGGACAGGGGATCACAGATACGCAGTATTTT
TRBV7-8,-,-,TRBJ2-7,CASSLAEGYEQYF,TGTGCCAGCAGTTTAGCGGAGGGCTACGAGCAATACTTC
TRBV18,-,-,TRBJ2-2,CASSPRRDTGELFF,TGTGCCAGCTCACCCCGCAGGGACACCGGGGAGCTGTTTTTT
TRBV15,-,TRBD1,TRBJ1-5,CATRPTGGNQPQHF,TGTGCCACCAGGCCGACAGGGGGCAATCAGCCCCAGCATTTT